The T cell receptor (beta chain) described here comes from a study of cytotoxic CD8 clonotypes in ibrutinib-treated CLL. Cryopreserved PBMCs were the source of approximately 2 micrograms of genomic DNA, which went to TCR beta libraries. The CDR3 is made up of 17 amino acids. Germline CDR1 and CDR2: SGHDN and FVKESK. Trimming stripped 2 bases from V and 5 bases from J, with 19 bases between. The protocol was immunoSEQ multiplex PCR, while the TCRdb copy is restricted to in-frame clones and leaves out a portion. The sample contains 95,000 to 100,000 clones, about 78% of which appear only once. V and J are TRBV14 and TRBJ2-1; no clear D gene. This clonotype was obtained from a human donor with chronic lymphocytic leukemia. Material: PBMCs, obtained after 12 months of ibrutinib treatment. The CDR3 DNA reads TGTGCCAGCAGCCAAAGGCGCCAGTACCTACTCAACAATGAGCAGTTCTTC. Translating it yields CASSQRRQYLLNNEQFF.